This T cell receptor (beta chain) was obtained from a study of shared clonotypes between healthy human individuals (dated by TCRdb to 2020 to 2022). As for the study more broadly: Three men and two women, aged 18 to 49 years, made up the cohort. For each donor, CD4 naive and CD4 memory were each given three plates, CD8 naive was given two plates, and CD8 memory was given one plate. The study deeply sequenced blood TCR repertoires of about 5 healthy adults to estimate repertoire size and the extent of clonotype sharing between individuals. To increase sequencing depth and limit assay-specific biases, TCR repertoire library preparation and sequencing were carried out by different laboratories using diverse techniques. Per donor, leukapheresis produced somewhere between about 0.94 and 9 billion PBMCs.

General study outcomes and caveats: Clonotypes shared by all four sorted-subset donors showed higher generation probabilities than non-shared clonotypes. Pairwise subsampling indicated that sequencing depth was expected to affect the degree of clonotype sharing among donors. The small number of donors limited the genetic and exposure-history diversity represented. Rarefaction of sorted-subset datasets indicated incomplete sequencing despite the large sequencing depth. Sampling was restricted to blood, and TCR repertoires in tissues likely differ from the TCR repertoires found in blood. Across a handful of donors, around 5% of naive CD4, over 3% of naive CD8, 2% to 2.5% of memory CD4, and 0.3% to 0.45% of memory CD8 clonotypes were shared. Naive subsets generally had larger estimated clonotype richness than memory subsets did.

Using the deep immunoSEQ assay, TCR CDR3 regions were amplified from genomic DNA by multiplex PCR. Extracted genomic DNA from each cell subset was distributed evenly across all wells of several immunoSEQ 96-well plates, and each plate was treated as a replicate. For sorted subsets, each replicate PCR was loaded with approximately 0.2 ug genomic DNA, equivalent to some 31,000 T cell genomes. Purified libraries were quantified with a Qubit 3.0 fluorometer, sized on a Bioanalyzer 2100, and re-quantified with the KAPA Library Quantification kit. Every immunoSEQ 96-well plate was sequenced on a separate single-read 150-cycle Illumina NextSeq 550 flow cell. Processing in the source paper ran as follows. The immunoSEQ output contained only junctional sequences without quality scores, so filtering could not match that applied to full-length reads. Sequences were annotated with PyIR, a Python wrapper for IgBLAST v1.9, using IMGT germline references to assign V/J genes and CDR3. Any read was removed if the V/J assignment was weak (E-value above 1e-6), the CDR3 was missing, or the read contained stop codons, out-of-frame junctions, or ambiguous translated residues. V3J clonotypes were defined by identical inferred V gene, J gene, and CDR3 amino acid sequence. Percentage overlap between repertoires was computed as shared unique clonotypes divided by the size of the smaller repertoire. Three approaches were used to assess repertoire richness: RTK rarefaction, the Chao1 estimator, and Recon v2.1 estimates of unobserved clonotypes. Generation probabilities for all TCRbeta clonotypes obtained by the gDNA method from a few donors were computed using OLGA. TCRdb took over this immuneACCESS table, retaining in-frame rearrangements with V and J assigned. Such tables are incomplete; in checked studies, under half of the missing clones stem from an unresolved V gene, and the remainder is unexplained. V and J calls and clone size are copied from that table; D and trimming were computed from the DNA. The sample table holds millions of clones, of which 90% to 95% were seen once. 0.13% of the sample goes to the ten largest clones.

The V end loses 3 bases and the J end loses 0 bases, and a stretch of 12 bases separates them. The CDR3 runs 16 residues from the cysteine to the phenylalanine. Only CDR3 DNA remains: 48 bases, in frame from the first base. The germline V gene encodes CDR1 SGHRS and CDR2 YFSETQ. With regard to this clone: There is no known antigen for this receptor. No quality values exist for individual bases; no much larger clone is one base distant.

The donors were healthy, HIV-negative adults who had no recently reported acute infections or vaccinations. Every donor was a Caucasian adult residing in Nashville, Tennessee, USA. CD4+ T cells were enriched through magnetic negative selection, after which naive cells were positively selected on CD45RA and the remaining negative fraction served as the memory subset. Blood was collected by leukapheresis, and PBMCs were isolated by Ficoll-Histopaque density gradient centrifugation and then cryopreserved in liquid nitrogen vapor phase. Purity and quantity of every magnetically sorted T cell population were checked by analytical flow cytometry. From each sorted fraction, genomic DNA was isolated and quantified by UV absorbance on a Nanodrop 2000c.

The rearranged chain carries TRBV5-1 and TRBJ2-2; the best D guess is TRBD1, with 5 bases matching. Source material: naive CD4+ T cells sorted from blood. The sample's cell subset or site label, decoded: CD45RA+ positively selected. This clonotype originated in a man younger than 30 in good health. This receptor has the CDR3 CASSYRAGSNTGELFF. The sequenced DNA: TGCGCCAGCAGCTATAGGGCAGGGTCGAACACCGGGGAGCTGTTTTTT.